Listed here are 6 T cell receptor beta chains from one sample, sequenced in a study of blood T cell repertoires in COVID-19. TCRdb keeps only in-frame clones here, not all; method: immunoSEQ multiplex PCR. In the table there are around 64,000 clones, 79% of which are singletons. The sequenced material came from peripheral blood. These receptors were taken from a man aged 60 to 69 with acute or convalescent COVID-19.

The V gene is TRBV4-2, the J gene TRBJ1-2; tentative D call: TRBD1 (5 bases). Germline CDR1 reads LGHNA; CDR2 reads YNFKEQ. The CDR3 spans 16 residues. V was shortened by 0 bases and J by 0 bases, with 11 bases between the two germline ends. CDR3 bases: TGTGCCAGCAGCCAAGATCGCAGGGCCTCTAACTATGGCTACACCTTC. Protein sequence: CASSQDRRASNYGYTF.

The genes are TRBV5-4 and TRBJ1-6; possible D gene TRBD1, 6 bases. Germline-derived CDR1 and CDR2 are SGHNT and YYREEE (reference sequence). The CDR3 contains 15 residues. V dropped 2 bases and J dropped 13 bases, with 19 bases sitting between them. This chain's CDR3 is CASSLGGGVKSPLHF. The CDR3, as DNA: TGTGCCAGCAGCTTAGGGGGAGGGGTAAAGTCGCCCCTCCACTTT.

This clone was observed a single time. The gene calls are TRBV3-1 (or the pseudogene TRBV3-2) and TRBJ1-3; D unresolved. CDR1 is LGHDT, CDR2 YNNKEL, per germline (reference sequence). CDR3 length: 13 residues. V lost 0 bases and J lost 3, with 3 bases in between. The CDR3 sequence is CASSQDNGNTIYF. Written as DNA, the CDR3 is TGTGCCAGCAGCCAAGATAATGGAAACACCATATATTTT.

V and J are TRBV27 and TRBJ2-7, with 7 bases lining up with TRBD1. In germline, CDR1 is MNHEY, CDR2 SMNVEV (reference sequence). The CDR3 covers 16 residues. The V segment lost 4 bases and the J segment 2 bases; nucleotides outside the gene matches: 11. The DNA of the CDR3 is TGTGCCAGCAGTTCATCGTGGGACAGTGCAACCTACGAGCAGTACTTC. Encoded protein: CASSSSWDSATYEQYF.

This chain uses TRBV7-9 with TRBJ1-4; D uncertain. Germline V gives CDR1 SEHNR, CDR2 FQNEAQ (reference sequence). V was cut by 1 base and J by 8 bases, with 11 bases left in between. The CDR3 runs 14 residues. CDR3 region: CASSLGGRGEKLFF. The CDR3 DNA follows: TGTGCCAGCAGCTTAGGCGGCCGAGGGGAAAAACTGTTTTTT. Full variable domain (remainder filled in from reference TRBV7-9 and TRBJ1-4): DTGVSQNPRHKITKRGQNVTFRCDPISEHNRLYWYRQTLGQGPEFLTYFQNEAQLEKSRLLSDRFSAERPKGSFSTLEIQRTEQGDSAMYLCASSLGGRGEKLFFGSGTQLSVL.

In DNA, the CDR3 is TGTGCCTGGAGTGTACAGGGGCCCTATCAGCCCCAGCATTTT. Amino acid sequence: CAWSVQGPYQPQHF. The chain combines TRBV30 with TRBJ1-5; 7 bases match TRBD1. This CDR3 comprises 14 residues. J was trimmed by 5 bases and V by 0 bases; bases with no gene match: 4. Germline-derived CDR1 and CDR2 are GTSNPN and SVGIG (reference sequence).